This entry lists 14 T cell receptor beta chains sequenced from one sample in a study of blood T cell repertoires in COVID-19. The protocol was immunoSEQ multiplex PCR, while the TCRdb copy is restricted to in-frame clones and leaves out a portion. The sample carries fewer than 300,000 clones, roughly 86% recorded once. Sequencing input: peripheral blood. These TCRs come from a man aged 35-49 years who had recovered from COVID-19.

The J gene is TRBJ1-2, the V gene TRBV18; no clear D gene. CDR1 KGHSH and CDR2 LQKENI come from the germline V gene. V was clipped by 3 bases and J by 0 bases, with 17 bases between them. The length of the CDR3 is 17 residues. The CDR3 is CASSPLYAAEANYGYTF. Written as DNA, the CDR3 is TGTGCCAGCTCACCTTTATACGCGGCCGAAGCTAACTATGGCTACACCTTC.

This clone was recorded only once. V is TRBV24-1 and J is TRBJ2-2; D is ambiguous. The V gene lost 5 bases and the J gene lost 4 bases, with 13 bases spanning the gap. CDR1 is KGHDR and CDR2 is SFDVKD in the germline V gene. This CDR3 is built from 15 residues. The CDR3 reads CATSAIDSPTGELFF. CDR3 sequence (DNA): TGTGCCACCAGTGCCATTGATAGCCCCACCGGGGAGCTGTTTTTT.

The table lists this clone with a count of one. The chain is built from TRBV10-3 and TRBJ2-6; 7 bases match TRBD1. The CDR3 is 18 residues long. V dropped 1 base and J dropped 1; count of bases not matched to a gene: 7. Germline V CDR1 and CDR2: ENHRY, SYGVKD. This chain's CDR3 is CAISELGTETSGANVLTF. As DNA, the CDR3 is TGTGCCATCAGTGAGTTAGGGACAGAAACTTCTGGGGCCAACGTCCTGACTTTC.

This chain uses TRBV4-3 with TRBJ2-1, with a tentative D call TRBD2 (6 bases). The length of the CDR3 is 18 residues. Looked up from germline, CDR1 is LGHNA and CDR2 is YSLEER. Trimming took off 0 bases at V and 0 bases at J, with 15 bases between the two ends. The CDR3 sequence is CASSQDQGTLSSYNEQFF. Written as DNA, the CDR3 is TGCGCCAGCAGCCAAGACCAAGGGACTCTGAGCTCCTACAATGAGCAGTTCTTC.

This clone was picked up a small number of times. The chain links TRBV3-1 (or the pseudogene TRBV3-2) to TRBJ1-2; the match to TRBD1 covers 7 bases. After removal of 1 base from V and 4 bases from J, the junction contained 15 bases not matched to a gene. The CDR3 covers 18 residues. The germline gives CDR1 LGHDT, CDR2 YNNKEL (reference sequence). In DNA, the CDR3 is TGTGCCAGCAGCCAAGTGGTGGGACAGCGAAGATCGGGCTATGGCTACACCTTC. Translation gives CASSQVVGQRRSGYGYTF.

V and J are TRBV27 and TRBJ1-6, with unresolved D. Trimming stripped 3 bases from V and 8 bases from J, with 8 bases between. The germline V gene encodes CDR1 MNHEY and CDR2 SMNVEV (reference sequence). This CDR3 contains 13 residues. The CDR3 DNA reads as TGTGCCAGCAGTTTTGCGTCTTATTCACCCCTCCACTTT. It codes for CASSFASYSPLHF.

This clone was found once. V is TRBV6-6 and J is TRBJ2-7; possibly TRBD1 for D (6 bases). V lost 1 base and J 3 bases, leaving 10 bases between the germline ends. The length of the CDR3 is 14 residues. CDR1 and CDR2 from the germline V gene are MNHNY and SVGAGI (reference sequence). The chain's CDR3 is CASSYYDRNYEQYF. For the CDR3, the DNA is TGTGCCAGCAGTTACTACGACAGGAACTACGAGCAGTACTTC.

The chain's CDR3 is CAWSRVTRQGANTIYF. CDR3 in DNA: TGTGCCTGGAGCCGTGTCACCCGACAGGGGGCGAACACCATATATTTT. The chain has TRBV30 and TRBJ1-3; 10 bases match TRBD1. This CDR3 region has 16 residues. The V segment lost 3 bases and the J segment 7 bases; nucleotides outside the gene matches: 12. Per germline, CDR1 GTSNPN and CDR2 SVGIG (reference sequence).

This chain joins TRBV14 and TRBJ2-3; tentatively, D is TRBD2 (5 bases). The CDR3 covers 16 residues. Deletions cut 5 bases from V and 3 bases from J, with 18 bases between. Germline loops: CDR1 SGHDN, CDR2 FVKESK. CDR3 in amino acids: CASSNPGESGTDTQYF. CDR3 DNA sequence: TGTGCCAGCAGCAACCCGGGCGAGTCGGGGACAGATACGCAGTATTTT.

The chain combines TRBV6-2 or TRBV6-3 with TRBJ2-7, with 7 nucleotides matching TRBD1. Per the germline V gene, CDR1 is MNHEY and CDR2 is SVGEGT. The CDR3 totals 15 residues. V lost 2 bases and J lost 5; bases outside the gene matches: 9. The CDR3 DNA is TGTGCCAGCAGTTACCGAGACAGGGTTATCCACGAGCAGTACTTC. Translation: CASSYRDRVIHEQYF.

The chain couples TRBV5-1 to TRBJ1-1, with 9 positions matching TRBD1. The CDR3 has 13 residues. V lost 0 bases to trimming and J lost 10 bases; unmatched junction nucleotides: 4. Germline CDR1 and CDR2: SGHRS and YFSETQ. The CDR3 loop reads CASSLDRGQIAFF. The CDR3, as DNA: TGCGCCAGCAGCTTGGACAGGGGGCAAATAGCTTTCTTT.

The chain has TRBV6-6 and TRBJ2-2; 8 bases match TRBD2. The junction had 8 bases not matched to a gene; V was cut back by 4 bases and J by 7 bases. This CDR3 is 15 amino acids long. Germline lookup yields CDR1 MNHNY and CDR2 SVGAGI (reference sequence). The CDR3 spells CASSSLTRGGGELFF. Here the CDR3 DNA reads TGTGCCAGCAGTTCCCTCACTCGGGGGGGCGGGGAGCTGTTTTTT.

CDR3 loop: CASSPRTGDTEAFF. In nucleotides, the CDR3 is TGTGCCAGCAGTCCTCGGACAGGGGACACTGAAGCTTTCTTT. The chain has TRBV7-2 and TRBJ1-1, with 9 bases lining up with TRBD1. Germline assignment: CDR1 SGHTA and CDR2 FQGNSA. There are 14 residues in the CDR3. J gave up 3 bases and V 6 bases, and 5 bases lay outside the gene matches.

This clone appeared a few times. V and J are TRBV5-1 and TRBJ2-1; TRBD2 matches at 7 bases. CDR3 length equals 16 residues. Germline lookup yields CDR1 SGHRS and CDR2 YFSETQ. Trimming removed 4 bases from V and 2 bases from J; junction bases left unmatched: 9. DNA of the CDR3: TGCGCCAGCAGCGAACAAAGCGGGGTGACCTACAATGAGCAGTTCTTC. Translated, it gives CASSEQSGVTYNEQFF.